This passage covers 3 T cell receptor beta chains from one sample sequenced in a study of technical replicates of blood from a handful of donors. The table came from immunoSEQ multiplex PCR; TCRdb's copy has only in-frame clones and leaves some out. The sample lists tens of thousands of clones; 90% to 95% were seen once. The sample comprised PBMCs. The receptors come from a human donor in good health. Some clones in this sample may be carry-over from other donors' samples.

The rearrangement joins TRBV2 to TRBJ1-1; no reliable D call. Trimming stripped 6 bases from V and 5 bases from J, with 13 bases between. The CDR3 consists of 13 residues. The germline V gene has CDR1 SNHLY and CDR2 FYNNEI. CDR3 DNA sequence: TGTGCCAGCAGGGGAGGCCTTGGGACTGAAGCTTTCTTT. Its protein is CASRGGLGTEAFF.

This clone was seen only a few times. The chain employs TRBV7-9 and TRBJ1-6, with D tentatively TRBD1 (5 bases). CDR3 size: 13 residues. Trimming pared 2 bases from V and 14 bases from J, leaving 13 bases between. Germline lookup yields CDR1 SEHNR and CDR2 FQNEAQ (reference sequence). CDR3 coding DNA: TGTGCCAGCAGCTTATGGGGCGACGAGGCCCTCCACTTT. Translated, it gives CASSLWGDEALHF.

The V and J genes are TRBV5-1 and TRBJ2-3, with 8 bases fitting TRBD1. Germline trimming cut 3 bases from V and 0 bases from J; bases unmatched to any gene: 0. Germline V gives CDR1 SGHRS, CDR2 YFSETQ. The CDR3 is 14 residues long. Here the CDR3 DNA reads TGCGCCAGCAGCTGGACAGGGAGCACAGATACGCAGTATTTT. Protein product: CASSWTGSTDTQYF.